Following are 31 T cell receptor beta chains from one sample sequenced in a study of T cell changes during pregnancy in multiple sclerosis (dated by TCRdb to about 2019). Library preparation was by the immunoSEQ multiplex PCR assay. The table was pulled from immuneACCESS by TCRdb, which kept in-frame rearrangements only. Such tables lose some clones; where checked, under half of the loss comes from unresolved V genes, and the rest has no known cause. The sample includes about 77,000 clones, with approximately 94% observed a single time. Jointly, the top ten make up just over 2.5% of the sample. Specimen: peripheral blood, collected after pregnancy. These receptors all stem from a female donor in good health, enrolled as a control in a pregnancy study.

The CDR3, as DNA: TGTGCCAGCAGTGCACAGGGTTCCGAGCAGTACTTC. Amino acid sequence: CASSAQGSEQYF. The V call is TRBV2, the J call TRBJ2-7; TRBD1 might be the D (6 bases). This CDR3 spans 12 amino acids. The ends were cut back, 4 bases at V and 6 bases at J, with 10 bases in the middle. Germline CDR1 and CDR2: SNHLY and FYNNEI.

This rearrangement joins TRBV30 to TRBJ1-6; tentatively, D is TRBD1 (5 bases). V lost 3 bases to trimming and J lost 5 bases, with 11 bases between them. The germline V gene has CDR1 GTSNPN and CDR2 SVGIG (reference sequence). The CDR3 totals 14 residues. The CDR3 DNA follows: TGTGCCTGGAGACAGGTTGGAAATAATTCACCCCTCCACTTT. Translating gives CAWRQVGNNSPLHF.

The chain couples TRBV30 to TRBJ2-5; the D gene is possibly TRBD1 (6 bases). V was shortened by 0 bases and J by 9 bases, with 11 bases between the two germline ends. The CDR3 spans 12 residues. The V gene's germline CDR1 is GTSNPN and CDR2 SVGIG (reference sequence). As DNA, the CDR3 is TGTGCCTGGAGTGTAAGTTCAGGGGCCCAGTACTTC. Encoded protein: CAWSVSSGAQYF.

The V call is TRBV6-1, the J call TRBJ2-7; 8 bases fit TRBD1. Germline trimming cut 8 bases from V and 5 bases from J; bases unmatched to any gene: 5. The CDR3 loop spans 12 amino acids. CDR1 MNHNS and CDR2 SASEGT come from the germline V gene. As DNA, the CDR3 is TGTGCCAGCTTGACAGGGGCAAACGAGCAGTACTTC. Protein sequence: CASLTGANEQYF.

The chain combines TRBV28 with TRBJ1-2; 7 bases are a match to TRBD1. CDR1 is MDHEN and CDR2 is SYDVKM in the germline V gene. With 5 bases clipped from V and 4 bases from J, the junction kept 13 bases outside the gene matches. The length of the CDR3 is 16 residues. CDR3 region: CASSTHRQGLTYGYTF. The CDR3 DNA follows: TGTGCCAGCAGTACACACCGACAGGGCCTAACCTATGGCTACACCTTC.

This chain links TRBV27 with TRBJ1-1; weak D call: TRBD1 (5 bases). This CDR3 spans 16 amino acids. The germline CDR1 and CDR2 sequences are MNHEY and SMNVEV (reference sequence). V lost 7 bases, J lost 0 bases, and 18 bases lay in between. CDR3 in amino acids: CASKLQEGSMNTEAFF. CDR3 nucleotides: TGTGCCAGCAAGTTACAGGAGGGATCCATGAACACTGAAGCTTTCTTT.

V gene TRBV18 combines with J gene TRBJ2-6, with 7 bases aligning to TRBD1. The V segment lost 6 bases and the J segment 2 bases; nucleotides outside the gene matches: 13. CDR1 KGHSH and CDR2 LQKENI come from the germline V gene. This CDR3 spans 18 amino acids. The CDR3 nucleotides read TGTGCCAGCTCCCGCAACAGCCAACAGGGGACTGGGGCCAACGTCCTGACTTTC. Encoded protein: CASSRNSQQGTGANVLTF.

The chain combines TRBV21-1 with TRBJ2-5; the D call in the table, TRBD1, was not verified against the DNA. TRBV21-1 is annotated as a pseudogene. The CDR3 consists of 15 residues. The CDR3: CASSVPQGAIETQYF. Here the CDR3 DNA reads TGTGCCAGCAGCGTACCACAGGGGGCGATTGAGACCCAGTACTTC.

This rearrangement joins TRBV9 to TRBJ2-7; tentative D call: TRBD1 (5 bases). V shed 4 bases and J shed 7 bases, with 15 bases lying between them. The CDR3 loop spans 13 amino acids. Germline-derived CDR1 and CDR2 are SGDLS and YYNGEE. The CDR3 spells CASSLGARDEQYF. The CDR3 region has the DNA TGTGCCAGCAGCTTAGGGGCCAGGGATGAGCAGTACTTC. Looking up the rest from reference TRBV9 and TRBJ2-7 gives the full variable domain: DSGVTQTPKHLITATGQRVTLRCSPRSGDLSVYWYQQSLDQGLQFLIQYYNGEERAKGNILERFSAQQFPDLHSELNLSSLELGDSALYFCASSLGARDEQYFGPGTRLTVT.

This chain links TRBV4-1 with TRBJ2-3; D is perhaps TRBD1 (6 bases). The CDR3 sequence is 16 residues long. The V and J ends lost 4 bases and 4 bases respectively, with 18 bases between them. Looked up from germline, CDR1 is MGHRA and CDR2 is YSYEKL. DNA for the CDR3: TGCGCCAGCAGCCTAAGCTACCGACAGGCGGCAGATACGCAGTATTTT. It specifies CASSLSYRQAADTQYF.

The chain joins TRBV9 to TRBJ2-1; tentatively, D is TRBD1 (6 bases). This CDR3 is 15 amino acids long. The germline gives CDR1 SGDLS, CDR2 YYNGEE. Trimming cost V 6 bases and J 1 base, with 14 bases left between them. The CDR3 nucleotides are TGTGCCAGCACCGAATCACAGGGTTCCTACAATGAGCAGTTCTTC. Translated, it gives CASTESQGSYNEQFF.

The chain links TRBV7-2 to TRBJ2-7; 11 positions agree with TRBD1. CDR3 length: 14 residues. The J segment lost 6 bases and the V segment lost 3 bases, leaving 4 bases of the junction unmatched. The V gene's germline CDR1 is SGHTA and CDR2 FQGNSA. CDR3 loop: CASSFWTGGAEQYF. CDR3 sequence (DNA): TGTGCCAGCAGCTTCTGGACAGGGGGCGCCGAGCAGTACTTC.

The CDR3 loop is CSVPHSTGKKTQYF. CDR3 DNA: TGCAGCGTTCCCCACTCGACAGGGAAGAAGACCCAGTACTTC. The chain combines TRBV29-1 with TRBJ2-5; 7 bases are shared with TRBD1. Trimming at V came to 5 bases and at J to 6 bases, leaving 12 bases not matched to a gene. The V gene's germline CDR1 is SQVTM and CDR2 ANQGSEA. This CDR3 comprises 14 residues.

This rearrangement joins TRBV28 to TRBJ2-5; D is uncertain. This CDR3 comprises 12 residues. V gave up 7 bases and J gave up 1 base, with 7 bases separating them. The germline V gene has CDR1 MDHEN and CDR2 SYDVKM. The CDR3 DNA reads TGTGCCAGCACTAGAGCCCAAGAGACCCAGTACTTC. Its translation is CASTRAQETQYF.

This clone was found once. This rearrangement joins TRBV15 to TRBJ1-5; 9 nucleotides agree with TRBD1. This CDR3 has 15 residues. J was trimmed by 5 bases and V by 3 bases; bases with no gene match: 5. Germline assignment: CDR1 LNHNV and CDR2 YYDKDF (reference sequence). The CDR3 loop reads CATSSETGGDQPQHF. The CDR3 DNA is TGTGCCACCAGCAGCGAGACAGGGGGTGATCAGCCCCAGCATTTT.

The V gene is TRBV28, the J gene TRBJ2-5; possibly TRBD2 for D (5 bases). The CDR3 covers 14 residues. V lost 6 bases and J 3 bases, leaving 14 bases between the germline ends. Germline CDR1 is MDHEN and CDR2 is SYDVKM. The CDR3 reads CASRSGIGEETQYF. The CDR3 nucleotides read TGTGCCAGCAGGTCGGGGATTGGCGAAGAGACCCAGTACTTC.

V is TRBV15 and J is TRBJ2-5; weak D call: TRBD2 (7 bases). The V end lost 0 bases, the J end lost 1 base, and 9 bases lay between the germline ends. The germline V gene encodes CDR1 LNHNV and CDR2 YYDKDF (reference sequence). This CDR3 region has 15 residues. The CDR3: CATSRDRGGQETQYF. CDR3 sequence (DNA): TGTGCCACCAGCAGAGATAGGGGGGGCCAAGAGACCCAGTACTTC.

The chain joins TRBV15 to TRBJ2-7, with D maybe TRBD2 (6 bases). There are 16 residues in the CDR3. Germline V gene data show CDR1 as LNHNV and CDR2 as YYDKDF (reference sequence). V was trimmed by 1 base and J by 5 bases, leaving 18 bases between them. CDR3 residues: CATSRGIRENVNEQYF. CDR3 DNA sequence: TGTGCCACCAGCAGAGGTATACGGGAGAATGTTAACGAGCAGTACTTC.

The gene calls are TRBV27 and TRBJ1-4, with 7 bases identical to TRBD1. This CDR3 comprises 15 residues. J was trimmed by 7 bases and V by 8 bases; bases with no gene match: 13. Germline CDR1 and CDR2: MNHEY and SMNVEV (reference sequence). CDR3 DNA sequence: TGTGCCAGCCGGGACAGATTAATTGGAAGTGAAAAACTGTTTTTT. Amino acid sequence: CASRDRLIGSEKLFF.

The V call is TRBV19, the J call TRBJ2-7, with 7 bases fitting TRBD1. The CDR3 contains 14 residues. The junction had 5 bases not matched to a gene; V was cut back by 4 bases and J by 2 bases. Germline CDR1 LNHDA, CDR2 SQIVND (reference sequence). CDR3 in amino acids: CASSTGTETYEQYF. The CDR3 nucleotides read TGTGCCAGTAGTACCGGGACAGAAACCTACGAGCAGTACTTC. Filled out from reference TRBV19 and TRBJ2-7, the complete variable domain reads DGGITQSPKYLFRKEGQNVTLSCEQNLNHDAMYWYRQDPGQGLRLIYYSQIVNDFQKGDIAEGYSVSREKKESFPLTVTSAQKNPTAFYLCASSTGTETYEQYFGPGTRLTVT.

This chain uses TRBV6-6 with TRBJ2-7; weak D call: TRBD1 (5 bases). Trimming left V 5 bases short and J 0 bases short, with 14 bases between. Germline CDR1 reads MNHNY; CDR2 reads SVGAGI (reference sequence). This CDR3 is 15 amino acids long. CDR3 loop: CASSPDTSPSYEQYF. The DNA for the CDR3 is TGTGCCAGCAGTCCGGACACCTCCCCCTCCTACGAGCAGTACTTC.

The chain couples TRBV7-9 to TRBJ2-5, with D tentatively TRBD2 (7 bases). Germline V CDR1 and CDR2: SEHNR, FQNEAQ (reference sequence). V was clipped by 4 bases and J by 4 bases, with 13 bases between them. The CDR3 length is 14 residues. The DNA of the CDR3 is TGTGCCAGCAGCTCAAGGGGGGGAGGAGAGACCCAGTACTTC. Residues: CASSSRGGGETQYF.

On this clone: The sample contains more than one DNA sequence encoding this CDR3. The chain uses TRBV4-1 and TRBJ2-7, with 7 bases fitting TRBD1. The germline gives CDR1 MGHRA, CDR2 YSYEKL. J lost 0 bases, V lost 1 base, and 0 bases had no gene match. This CDR3 contains 14 residues. The CDR3 DNA reads TGCGCCAGCAGCCAAGCAGGGGGCTCCTACGAGCAGTACTTC. It translates to CASSQAGGSYEQYF.

V and J are TRBV30 and TRBJ1-1, with TRBD1 matching 7 bases. CDR1 GTSNPN and CDR2 SVGIG come from the germline V gene (reference sequence). The CDR3 spans 15 residues. Trimming took 0 bases from V and 8 from J; bases not matched to a gene: 12. CDR3 sequence reads: CAWSVLGQRHEEAFF. CDR3 sequence (DNA): TGTGCCTGGAGTGTATTGGGACAGAGACACGAAGAAGCTTTCTTT.

V gene TRBV28 combines with J gene TRBJ1-1, with D possibly matching TRBD1 (5 bases). The germline V gene encodes CDR1 MDHEN and CDR2 SYDVKM. The CDR3 runs 12 residues. The germline V and J ends were trimmed by 8 bases and 4 bases, with 11 bases remaining between them. The CDR3 sequence: CASLLGGTEAFF. Written as DNA, the CDR3 is TGTGCCAGCCTCTTGGGGGGCACTGAAGCTTTCTTT.

V is TRBV11-2 and J is TRBJ2-3, with TRBD2 identical over 9 bases. V shed 9 bases and J 1 base; nucleotides not matched to a gene: 2. The germline V gene has CDR1 SGHAT and CDR2 FQNNGV. The CDR3 covers 13 residues. The CDR3 DNA is TGTGCCAGTAGCGGGAGACGCACAGATACGCAGTATTTT. Translation: CASSGRRTDTQYF.

This chain joins TRBV4-1 and TRBJ2-5, with TRBD2 matching 7 bases. Germline CDR1 reads MGHRA; CDR2 reads YSYEKL. With 2 bases clipped from V and 2 bases from J, the junction kept 5 bases outside the gene matches. The CDR3 covers 15 residues. CDR3 in DNA: TGCGCCAGCAGCCAACCCGGACTAGGACAAGAGACCCAGTACTTC. Translating gives CASSQPGLGQETQYF.

The V call is TRBV11-2, the J call TRBJ1-4; 9 bases map to TRBD1. With V trimmed by 6 bases and J by 7 bases, 6 bases remained unmatched. Germline V lookup: CDR1 SGHAT, CDR2 FQNNGV. The CDR3 is 14 residues long. The CDR3 DNA sequence: TGTGCCAGCAGTCAACAGGGGGCGAGTGAAAAACTGTTTTTT. It encodes CASSQQGASEKLFF.

The chain uses TRBV7-2 and TRBJ2-3, with TRBD2 matching 7 bases. CDR1 is SGHTA and CDR2 is FQGNSA in the germline V gene. V shed 6 bases, J shed 6 bases, and the junction held 6 bases outside the gene matches. CDR3 size: 13 residues. CDR3 bases: TGTGCCAGCAGGGTGGCGGGAGCCGATACGCAGTATTTT. It specifies CASRVAGADTQYF.

CDR3 loop: CASSLWGPELAGGRADTQYF. The CDR3 DNA is TGTGCCAGCAGCCTGTGGGGTCCCGAACTAGCGGGAGGGCGTGCAGATACGCAGTATTTT. The chain uses TRBV4-2 and TRBJ2-3, with 13 bases lining up with TRBD2. This CDR3 is built from 20 residues. Germline lookup yields CDR1 LGHNA and CDR2 YNFKEQ. Germline trimming cut 4 bases from V and 4 bases from J; bases unmatched to any gene: 17.

V is TRBV19 and J is TRBJ2-1; 7 bases match TRBD2. The V gene's germline CDR1 is LNHDA and CDR2 SQIVND (reference sequence). The CDR3 is made up of 15 amino acids. Unmatched junction bases numbered 10, after V lost 7 bases and J lost 4 bases. CDR3 loop: CASTHLGTNYNEQFF. For the CDR3, the DNA is TGTGCCAGTACCCATCTGGGGACTAATTACAATGAGCAGTTCTTC. The entire variable domain, with the rest obtained from reference TRBV19 and TRBJ2-1, is as follows: DGGITQSPKYLFRKEGQNVTLSCEQNLNHDAMYWYRQDPGQGLRLIYYSQIVNDFQKGDIAEGYSVSREKKESFPLTVTSAQKNPTAFYLCASTHLGTNYNEQFFGPGTRLTVL.